This TCR beta chain was identified during a study of cytomegalovirus exposure and HLA in healthy donors. General study points: The study flagged some 170 TCR beta chains as cytomegalovirus-associated.

The CDR3 consists of 18 residues. Germline V gives CDR1 SGHNT, CDR2 YYREEE (reference sequence). V was cut by 2 bases and J by 2 bases, with 23 bases left in between. As concerns this clone: Its specificity is unknown.

The PCR had 60 Vbeta and 13 Jbeta primers. Per the study methods: Later analysis identified roughly 82 million unique TCR beta chains, 8.5 million to 13 million shared. Clones were read by immunoSEQ multiplex PCR, and TCRdb kept only the in-frame ones, dropping some. The DNA gave D and trimming, while V, J and clone size come from that table. The data hold roughly 59,000 clones, with roughly two thirds observed a single time. This receptor was taken from a man between 40 and 49 years old in good health and CMV-seropositive. Material for sequencing was PBMCs. The V and J genes are TRBV5-4 and TRBJ2-7, with D possibly TRBD2 on 6 matching bases. CDR3 bases: TGTGCCAGCAGCTTTGGGGCGGGGCGGGTTTGGGAACCCTACGAGCAGTACTTC. Its protein product is CASSFGAGRVWEPYEQYF.